This T cell receptor (beta chain) was found in a study of PD-1 blockade in classical Hodgkin lymphoma. Generated by immunoSEQ multiplex PCR, the TCRdb table keeps only in-frame clones and is missing some. The sample contains 25,000 to 35,000 clones, approximately 70% of which appear only once. Every one of the patients relapsed after autologous stem cell transplantation (brentuximab vedotin exposure was variable). The CDR3 spans 15 residues. The V end was cut by 4 bases, the J end by 2 bases, with 14 bases between. Germline values: CDR1 SEHNR, CDR2 FQNEAQ (reference sequence). The sequence came from a human donor with classical Hodgkin lymphoma. Sample: peripheral blood mononuclear cells (PBMCs), taken before the second cycle of nivolumab. The V call is TRBV7-9, the J call TRBJ2-5; D may be TRBD1 (6 bases). CDR3 nucleotide sequence: TGTGCCAGCAGCTCGTTTCGGGACAATCAAGAGACCCAGTACTTC. The encoded protein is CASSSFRDNQETQYF.